These 20 T cell receptor beta chains were sequenced from one sample in a study of blood T cell repertoires in COVID-19. Generated by immunoSEQ multiplex PCR, the TCRdb table keeps only in-frame clones and is missing some. The repertoire includes 250,000 or so clones, nearly 90% of them detected once, and around 4.6% sits in the top ten. Sequenced input: peripheral blood. These receptor sequences come from a woman in her 40s who had recovered from COVID-19.

The table lists this clone with a few counts. CDR3 sequence (DNA): TGTGCCAGCAGCTTAGGCGGGACAGGGGGCTATGGGGAGACCCAGTACTTC. Protein product: CASSLGGTGGYGETQYF. The chain is built from TRBV7-2 and TRBJ2-5, with 12 bases lining up with TRBD1. Germline V gene lookup returns CDR1 SGHTA and CDR2 FQGNSA. This CDR3 region has 17 residues. The ends lost 1 base at V and 5 bases at J; junction bases unmatched: 8.

The V gene is TRBV7-2, the J gene TRBJ2-5, with 8 bases lining up with TRBD2. CDR1 and CDR2 from the germline V gene are SGHTA and FQGNSA. This CDR3 has 14 residues. V trimming: 3 bases; J trimming: 2 bases; junction bases outside the gene matches: 2. In DNA, the CDR3 is TGTGCCAGCAGCTTCCAGCGGGGGCAAGAGACCCAGTACTTC. Its translation: CASSFQRGQETQYF.

CDR3 in amino acids: CASASTDHGTPYEQYF. The CDR3, as DNA: TGTGCCAGTGCCTCAACCGATCACGGGACTCCCTACGAGCAGTACTTC. The chain couples TRBV19 to TRBJ2-7; the D gene is possibly TRBD2 (6 bases). This CDR3 has 16 residues. CDR1 and CDR2 from the germline V gene are LNHDA and SQIVND (reference sequence). V was clipped by 8 bases and J by 2 bases, with 22 bases between them. Supplemented by reference TRBV19 and TRBJ2-7, the full variable domain reads DGGITQSPKYLFRKEGQNVTLSCEQNLNHDAMYWYRQDPGQGLRLIYYSQIVNDFQKGDIAEGYSVSREKKESFPLTVTSAQKNPTAFYLCASASTDHGTPYEQYFGPGTRLTVT.

The V and J genes are TRBV4-2 and TRBJ2-3, with 12 bases aligning to TRBD2. V gave up 0 bases and J gave up 3 bases; unmatched junction bases: 7. The CDR3 totals 18 residues. From germline, CDR1 is LGHNA and CDR2 YNFKEQ. The CDR3 DNA reads as TGTGCCAGCAGCCAAGAGGCACTCGGGACTAGCGGGACAGATACGCAGTATTTT. Residues: CASSQEALGTSGTDTQYF.

The V and J genes are TRBV15 and TRBJ2-4; D perhaps matches TRBD2 (5 bases). The V gene lost 6 bases and the J gene lost 8 bases, with 17 bases spanning the gap. The CDR3 runs 14 residues. CDR1 is LNHNV and CDR2 is YYDKDF in the germline V gene (reference sequence). The CDR3 loop reads CATRRAGTGDIQYF. The CDR3 DNA reads TGTGCCACCAGGAGGGCGGGCACCGGGGACATTCAGTACTTC. The whole variable domain, remainder taken from reference TRBV15 and TRBJ2-4, is DAMVIQNPRYQVTQFGKPVTLSCSQTLNHNVMYWYQQKSSQAPKLLFHYYDKDFNNEADTPDNFQSRRPNTSFCFLDIRSPGLGDTAMYLCATRRAGTGDIQYFGAGTRLSVL.

This rearrangement joins TRBV19 to TRBJ1-2, with 7 bases lining up with TRBD1. The CDR3 is made up of 15 amino acids. The germline CDR1 and CDR2 sequences are LNHDA and SQIVND (reference sequence). Unmatched junction bases numbered 6, after V lost 5 bases and J lost 0 bases. The CDR3 region is CASSEQGYPNYGYTF. The CDR3 nucleotides are TGTGCCAGTAGTGAACAGGGGTACCCTAACTATGGCTACACCTTC.

The genes are TRBV6-1 and TRBJ2-1; unclear D gene. CDR3 length: 17 amino acids. Germline V gene data show CDR1 as MNHNS and CDR2 as SASEGT. Trimming stripped 3 bases from V and 1 base from J, with 16 bases between. CDR3 in amino acids: CASSDSKLGGSYNEQFF. In DNA form, the CDR3 reads TGTGCCAGCAGTGACAGCAAGCTAGGTGGGTCCTACAATGAGCAGTTCTTC.

The chain carries TRBV24-1 and TRBJ2-3; D perhaps matches TRBD2 (5 bases). V was trimmed by 2 bases and J by 1 base, leaving 9 bases between them. CDR3 length: 15 amino acids. The V gene's germline CDR1 is KGHDR and CDR2 SFDVKD. CDR3 sequence reads: CATSDSTEGTDTQYF. CDR3 coding DNA: TGTGCCACCAGTGATTCGACGGAGGGCACAGATACGCAGTATTTT.

There are a few counts of this clone. The chain recombines TRBV9 with TRBJ2-1; TRBD1 matches at 11 bases. The J segment lost 1 base and the V segment lost 7 bases, leaving 7 bases of the junction unmatched. CDR1 is SGDLS and CDR2 is YYNGEE in the germline V gene. The CDR3 contains 16 residues. The CDR3 is CASGRDRGASYNEQFF. The CDR3 DNA is TGTGCCAGCGGGCGGGACAGGGGGGCGTCCTACAATGAGCAGTTCTTC.

The chain uses TRBV11-2 and TRBJ2-2; 7 bases agree with TRBD2. The CDR3 sequence is 15 residues long. Germline assignment: CDR1 SGHAT and CDR2 FQNNGV. J lost 5 bases, V lost 5 bases, and 8 bases had no gene match. CDR3 DNA: TGTGCCAGCAGCCTCGGCGGGAGTAGGACCGGGGAGCTGTTTTTT. Protein product: CASSLGGSRTGELFF.

This rearrangement joins TRBV4-3 to TRBJ2-2; D call uncertain. Germline assignment: CDR1 LGHNA and CDR2 YSLEER. This CDR3 has 16 amino acids. Trimming left V 4 bases short and J 3 bases short, with 15 bases between. This chain's CDR3 is CASSPPVSADTGELFF. The DNA for the CDR3 is TGCGCCAGCAGCCCCCCGGTGAGCGCGGACACCGGGGAGCTGTTTTTT.

The V and J genes are TRBV21-1 and TRBJ2-7; the table's D call TRBD1 went unverified against the DNA. TRBV21-1 is flagged as a pseudogene. The CDR3 runs to 17 residues. DNA for the CDR3: TGTGCCAGCTTCAACAGACCGTGGGGGCTTCGACTCGACGAGCAGTACGTC. Its protein product is CASFNRPWGLRLDEQYV.

CDR3 DNA: TGCGCCAGCAGCCAATTAGCGGGAGTAGGGCAGACCCAGTACTTC. This gives the protein CASSQLAGVGQTQYF. The V and J genes are TRBV4-1 and TRBJ2-5, with TRBD2 matching over 9 bases. CDR3 length: 15 residues. V gave up 2 bases and J gave up 6 bases; unmatched junction bases: 7. Germline V gene sequence: CDR1 MGHRA, CDR2 YSYEKL.

This chain uses TRBV7-9 with TRBJ1-2; 7 bases are a match to TRBD1. This CDR3 contains 17 residues. J lost 4 bases, V lost 4 bases, and 15 bases had no gene match. Per germline, CDR1 SEHNR and CDR2 FQNEAQ (reference sequence). CDR3 coding DNA: TGTGCCAGCAGCTCGACTTGGGACAGCCCCCAACCCTATGGCTACACCTTC. It is translated as CASSSTWDSPQPYGYTF.

The chain uses TRBV7-9 and TRBJ2-3, with D possibly matching TRBD1 (6 bases). The CDR3 has 14 amino acids. V lost 4 bases and J lost 5, with 13 bases in between. Germline CDR1 reads SEHNR; CDR2 reads FQNEAQ (reference sequence). CDR3 protein: CASSWDTTEDTQYF. CDR3 bases: TGTGCCAGCAGCTGGGACACGACGGAAGATACGCAGTATTTT.

The chain combines TRBV19 with TRBJ2-5, with TRBD1 matching over 9 bases. The CDR3 loop spans 14 amino acids. The trim removed 5 bases at V and 7 bases at J, leaving 8 bases unmatched. Germline assignment: CDR1 LNHDA and CDR2 SQIVND (reference sequence). In DNA, the CDR3 is TGTGCCAGTAGTGTACAGGGGGCTGATGGGACCCAGTACTTC. This gives the protein CASSVQGADGTQYF.

The chain employs TRBV6-5 and TRBJ2-3, with a possible D match to TRBD2 (5 bases). Per germline, CDR1 MNHEY and CDR2 SVGAGI. Trimming removed 0 bases at V and 1 base at J, with 5 bases between. The CDR3 has 14 amino acids. The CDR3 here is CASSYSEGTDTQYF. DNA of the CDR3: TGTGCCAGCAGTTACTCGGAGGGCACAGATACGCAGTATTTT.

The chain carries TRBV18 and TRBJ2-2, with D hard to call. The CDR3 length is 14 residues. Germline assignment: CDR1 KGHSH and CDR2 LQKENI. Trimming left V 6 bases short and J 3 bases short, with 11 bases between. The DNA of the CDR3 is TGTGCCAGCTCTGCCAAATCGGACACCGGGGAGCTGTTTTTT. Translation gives CASSAKSDTGELFF.

The chain couples TRBV6-5 to TRBJ1-5, with D possibly TRBD1 on 5 matching bases. The germline V and J ends were trimmed by 5 bases and 9 bases, with 11 bases remaining between them. The CDR3 extends over 12 amino acids. Germline CDR1 MNHEY, CDR2 SVGAGI. The CDR3 protein is CASSQGRGPQHF. The CDR3 DNA reads TGTGCCAGCAGTCAGGGTAGGGGGCCCCAGCATTTT.

The chain links TRBV12-3 or TRBV12-4 to TRBJ2-7; no reliable D call. The CDR3 has 13 residues. V lost 3 bases and J 6 bases, leaving 12 bases between the germline ends. CDR3 bases: TGTGCCAGCAGTTTTCATATCCTAGGCGAGCAGTACTTC. It encodes CASSFHILGEQYF.